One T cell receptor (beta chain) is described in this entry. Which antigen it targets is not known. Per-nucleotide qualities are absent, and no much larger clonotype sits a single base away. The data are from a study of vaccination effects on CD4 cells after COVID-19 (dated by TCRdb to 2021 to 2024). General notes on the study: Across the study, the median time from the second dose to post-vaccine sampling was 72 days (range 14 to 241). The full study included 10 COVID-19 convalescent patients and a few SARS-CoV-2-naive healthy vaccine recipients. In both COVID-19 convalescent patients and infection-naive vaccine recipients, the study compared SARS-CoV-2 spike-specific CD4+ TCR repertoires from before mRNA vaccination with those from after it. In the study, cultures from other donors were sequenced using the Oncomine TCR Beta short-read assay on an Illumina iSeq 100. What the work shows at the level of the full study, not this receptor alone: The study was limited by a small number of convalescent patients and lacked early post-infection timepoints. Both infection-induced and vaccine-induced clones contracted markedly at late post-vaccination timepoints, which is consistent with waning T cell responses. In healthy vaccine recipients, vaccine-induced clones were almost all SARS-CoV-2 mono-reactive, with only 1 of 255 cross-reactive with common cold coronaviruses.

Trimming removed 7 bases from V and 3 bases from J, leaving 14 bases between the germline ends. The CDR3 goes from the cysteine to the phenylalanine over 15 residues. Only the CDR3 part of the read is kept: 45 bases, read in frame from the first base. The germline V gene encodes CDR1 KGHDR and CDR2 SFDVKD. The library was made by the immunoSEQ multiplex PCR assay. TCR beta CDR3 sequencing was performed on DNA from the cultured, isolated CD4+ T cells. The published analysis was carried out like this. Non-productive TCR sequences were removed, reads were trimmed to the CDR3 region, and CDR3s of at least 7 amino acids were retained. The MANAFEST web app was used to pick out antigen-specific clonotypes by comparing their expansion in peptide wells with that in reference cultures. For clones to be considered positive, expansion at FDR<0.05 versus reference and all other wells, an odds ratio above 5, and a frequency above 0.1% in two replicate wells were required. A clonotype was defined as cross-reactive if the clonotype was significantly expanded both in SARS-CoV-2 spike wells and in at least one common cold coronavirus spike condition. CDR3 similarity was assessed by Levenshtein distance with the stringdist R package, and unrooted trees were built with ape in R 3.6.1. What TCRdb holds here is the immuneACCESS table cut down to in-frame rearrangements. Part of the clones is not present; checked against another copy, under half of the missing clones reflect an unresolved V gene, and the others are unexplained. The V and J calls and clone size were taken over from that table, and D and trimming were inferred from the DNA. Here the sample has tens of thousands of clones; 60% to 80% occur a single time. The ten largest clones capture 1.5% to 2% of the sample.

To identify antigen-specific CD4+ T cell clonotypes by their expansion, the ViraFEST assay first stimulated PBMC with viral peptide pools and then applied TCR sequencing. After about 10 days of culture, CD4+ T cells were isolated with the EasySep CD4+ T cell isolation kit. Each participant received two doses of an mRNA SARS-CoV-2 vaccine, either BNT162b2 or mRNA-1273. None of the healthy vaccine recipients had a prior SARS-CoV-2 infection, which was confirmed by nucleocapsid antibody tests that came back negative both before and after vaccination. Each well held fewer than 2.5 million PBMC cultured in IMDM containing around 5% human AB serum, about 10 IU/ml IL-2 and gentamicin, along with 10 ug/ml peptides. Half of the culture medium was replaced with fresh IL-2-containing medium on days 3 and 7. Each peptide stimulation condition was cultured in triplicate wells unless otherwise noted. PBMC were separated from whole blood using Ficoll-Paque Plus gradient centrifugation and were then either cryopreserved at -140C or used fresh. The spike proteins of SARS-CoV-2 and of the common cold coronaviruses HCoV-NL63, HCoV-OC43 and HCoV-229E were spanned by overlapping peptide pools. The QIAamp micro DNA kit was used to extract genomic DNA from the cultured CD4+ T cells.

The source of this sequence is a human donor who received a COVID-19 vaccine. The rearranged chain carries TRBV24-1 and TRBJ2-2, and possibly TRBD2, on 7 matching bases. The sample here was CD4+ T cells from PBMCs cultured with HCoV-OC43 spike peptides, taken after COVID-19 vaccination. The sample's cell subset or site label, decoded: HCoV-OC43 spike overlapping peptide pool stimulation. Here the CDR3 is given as CATRQRGGDTGELFF. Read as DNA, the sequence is TGTGCCACCAGACAAAGGGGGGGCGACACCGGGGAGCTGTTTTTT.